The present T cell receptor beta chain was sequenced within a study of T cell responses to AZD1222 COVID-19 vaccine. Study-wide points: Repertoire sampling occurred only after the peak T cell response. The study found Spike-specific TCR breadth and depth rose after two AZD1222 doses. Clonal diversity may have been underestimated, and the donors were mostly white British, with more females than males.

This CDR3 contains 16 residues. Germline V gene data show CDR1 as MNHEY and CDR2 as SVGAGI. Trimming took 1 base from V and 3 from J, leaving 12 bases between them. As regards this clone: The antigen is undetermined.

Measured with immunoSEQ multiplex PCR; TCRdb has only the in-frame clones, and not every one. This sample has about 140,000 clones; around 92% occur once, and the top ten carry about 2.3%. The J gene is TRBJ2-2, the V gene TRBV6-5, with a weak D call TRBD1 (6 bases). The material was peripheral blood, obtained on day 0 of AZD1222 vaccination. The sequence was collected from an adult in good health. CDR3 nucleotide sequence: TGTGCCAGCAGTTACTGGCCAGGGGCTGACACCGGGGAGCTGTTTTTT. Amino acids: CASSYWPGADTGELFF.